The clone carrying this T cell receptor beta chain was detected only once. The identical CDR3 is also encoded by other nucleotide sequences in the sample. Data came from immunoSEQ multiplex PCR; TCRdb stores just in-frame clones and leaves some out. In the table there are 120,000 to 150,000 clones, around 83% of which are singletons. This entry belongs to a study of T cell responses to AZD1222 COVID-19 vaccine. The length of the CDR3 is 13 residues. Trimming removed 1 base at V and 1 base at J, with 4 bases between. Germline V CDR1 and CDR2: SGHTA, FQGNSA. This chain joins TRBV7-2 and TRBJ1-1, with no clear D. The receptor's source is an adult who received the AZD1222 COVID-19 vaccine. Sequencing was performed on peripheral blood, taken 28 days after the second AZD1222 dose. The CDR3 DNA reads TGTGCCAGCAGCTTAGACAGGAACACTGAAGCTTTCTTT. It encodes CASSLDRNTEAFF.